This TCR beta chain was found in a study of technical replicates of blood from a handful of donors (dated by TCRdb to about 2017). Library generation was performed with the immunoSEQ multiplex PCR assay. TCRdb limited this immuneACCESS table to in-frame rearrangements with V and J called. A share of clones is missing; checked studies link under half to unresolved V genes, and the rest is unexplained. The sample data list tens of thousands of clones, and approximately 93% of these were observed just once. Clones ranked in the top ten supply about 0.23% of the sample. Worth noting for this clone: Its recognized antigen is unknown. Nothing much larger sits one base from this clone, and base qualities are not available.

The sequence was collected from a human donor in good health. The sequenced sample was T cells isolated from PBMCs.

The nucleotide sequence is given as TGCGCCAGCAGTGTGGGGCCCTCCTACAATGAGCAGTTCTTC. The translation is CASSVGPSYNEQFF. The rearranged chain carries TRBV10-1 and TRBJ2-1; 5 matching bases give a weak D call of TRBD1. V is cut by 4 bases and J by 0 bases, and the space between the germline ends is 7 bases. Per the germline V gene (reference sequence), WNHNN is the CDR1 and SYGVQD is the CDR2. There are 14 amino acids in the CDR3, from cysteine to phenylalanine inclusive. Of the read, only the CDR3 DNA is kept; its 42 bases are in frame from base 1.